This T cell receptor (beta chain) was captured by sequencing in a study of shared clonotypes between healthy human individuals. Between the trimmed V and J ends, which lost 0 bases and 2 bases, there was a span of 12 bases. The CDR3 runs to 16 residues. Germline V CDR1 and CDR2: LGHNA, YSLEER. The assay was immunoSEQ multiplex PCR, and TCRdb's table has in-frame clones only and misses some. The sample consists of 450,000 to 500,000 clones, 70% to 80% of them appearing once. The sequence derives from a middle-aged woman in good health. Some clones in this sample may be carry-over from other donors' samples. Sequencing input: PBMCs. The chain employs TRBV4-3 and TRBJ2-3; the D is unclear. CDR3: CASSQDPGGFTDTQYF. CDR3 in DNA: TGCGCCAGCAGCCAAGATCCGGGCGGTTTCACAGATACGCAGTATTTT.